The entry below describes one T cell receptor beta chain. Antigen: not known. These data originate in a study of cytomegalovirus exposure and HLA in healthy donors. Study-wide results and limits: The study flagged some 170 TCR beta chains as cytomegalovirus-associated.

The PCR employed 60 Vbeta primers together with 13 Jbeta primers. Sequencing used immunoSEQ multiplex PCR; TCRdb keeps in-frame clones, though not all of them. The sample yields more than 80,000 clones, roughly 71% seen once. Everyone who donated was a healthy bone marrow donor. Unrecorded immune exposure was likely among donors, who were nominally healthy when sampled. V dropped 4 bases and J dropped 4 bases, with 13 bases sitting between them. Looked up from germline, CDR1 is SNHLY and CDR2 is FYNNEI. This CDR3 region has 14 residues. The sequencing sample was made of PBMCs. The chain combines TRBV2 with TRBJ1-1; the D gene is possibly TRBD1 (5 bases). The origin of this receptor is a middle-aged man in good health and CMV-seronegative. CDR3 amino acids: CASSGPGRRTEAFF. The DNA for the CDR3 is TGTGCCAGCAGTGGGCCAGGGAGGCGCACTGAAGCTTTCTTT.